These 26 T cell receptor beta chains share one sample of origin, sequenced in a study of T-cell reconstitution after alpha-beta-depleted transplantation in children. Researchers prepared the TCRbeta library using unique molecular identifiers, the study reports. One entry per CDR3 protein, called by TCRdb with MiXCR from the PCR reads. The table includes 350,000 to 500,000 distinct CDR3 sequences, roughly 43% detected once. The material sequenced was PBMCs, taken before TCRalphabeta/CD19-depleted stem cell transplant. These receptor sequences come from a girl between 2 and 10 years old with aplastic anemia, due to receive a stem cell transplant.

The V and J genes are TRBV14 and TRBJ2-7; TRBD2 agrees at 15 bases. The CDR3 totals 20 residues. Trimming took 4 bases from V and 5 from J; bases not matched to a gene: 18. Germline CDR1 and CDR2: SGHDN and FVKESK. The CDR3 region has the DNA TGTGCCAGCAGCCCTCGGGCCGTCGGGACTAGCGGGAGGATGTACCACGAGCAGTACTTC. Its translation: CASSPRAVGTSGRMYHEQYF. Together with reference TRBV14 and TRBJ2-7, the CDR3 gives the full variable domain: EAGVTQFPSHSVIEKGQTVTLRCDPISGHDNLYWYRRVMGKEIKFLLHFVKESKQDESGMPNNRFLAERTGGTYSTLKVQPAELEDSGVYFCASSPRAVGTSGRMYHEQYFGPGTRLTVT.

In DNA, the CDR3 is TGTGCCAGCAGCCGTACGGGACAGGGGGAATACGAGCAGTACTTC. Its protein product is CASSRTGQGEYEQYF. This chain joins TRBV7-2 and TRBJ2-7, with 11 bases identical to TRBD1. This CDR3 is built from 15 residues. CDR1 is SGHTA, CDR2 FQGNSA, per germline. Unmatched junction bases numbered 7, after V lost 5 bases and J lost 4 bases.

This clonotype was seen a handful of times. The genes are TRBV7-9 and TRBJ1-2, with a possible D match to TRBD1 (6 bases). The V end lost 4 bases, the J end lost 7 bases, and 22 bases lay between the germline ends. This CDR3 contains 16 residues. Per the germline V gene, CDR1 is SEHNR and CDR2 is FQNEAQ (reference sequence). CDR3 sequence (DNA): TGTGCCAGCAGCTACCCTGTGGGGGGGCGGACAGTTGGCTACACCTTC. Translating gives CASSYPVGGRTVGYTF.

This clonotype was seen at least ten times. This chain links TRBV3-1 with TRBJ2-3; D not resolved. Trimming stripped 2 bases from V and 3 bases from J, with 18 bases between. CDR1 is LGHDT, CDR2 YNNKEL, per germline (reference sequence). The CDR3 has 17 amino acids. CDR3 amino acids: CASSQPADDYSTDTQYF. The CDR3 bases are TGTGCCAGCAGCCAACCCGCGGACGATTATTCGACAGATACGCAGTATTTT.

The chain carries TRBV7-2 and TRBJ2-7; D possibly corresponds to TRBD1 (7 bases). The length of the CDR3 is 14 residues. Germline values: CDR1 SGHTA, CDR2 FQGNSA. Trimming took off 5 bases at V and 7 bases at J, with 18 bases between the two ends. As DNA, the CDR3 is TGTGCCAGCAGCCCAACCGGGACAGCGGGTGAGCAGTACTTC. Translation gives CASSPTGTAGEQYF.

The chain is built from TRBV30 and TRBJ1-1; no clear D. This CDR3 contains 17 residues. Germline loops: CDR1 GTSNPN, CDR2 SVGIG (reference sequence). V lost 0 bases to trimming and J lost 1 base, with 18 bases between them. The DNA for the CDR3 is TGTGCCTGGAGTGTACCCTCTCCTAGGGTAGGGAACACTGAAGCTTTCTTT. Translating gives CAWSVPSPRVGNTEAFF. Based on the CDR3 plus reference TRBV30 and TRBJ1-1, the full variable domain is SQTIHQWPATLVQPVGSPLSLECTVEGTSNPNLYWYRQAAGRGLQLLFYSVGIGQISSEVPQNLSASRPQDRQFILSSKKLLLSDSGFYLCAWSVPSPRVGNTEAFFGQGTRLTVV.

The CDR3 nucleotides read TGTGCCAGCCTCAGGATCGGGGAGCTGTTTTTT. This codes for CASLRIGELFF. The chain employs TRBV11-2 and TRBJ2-2; D is ambiguous. This CDR3 is 11 amino acids long. The V and J ends lost 8 bases and 7 bases respectively, with 8 bases between them. The V gene's germline CDR1 is SGHAT and CDR2 FQNNGV.

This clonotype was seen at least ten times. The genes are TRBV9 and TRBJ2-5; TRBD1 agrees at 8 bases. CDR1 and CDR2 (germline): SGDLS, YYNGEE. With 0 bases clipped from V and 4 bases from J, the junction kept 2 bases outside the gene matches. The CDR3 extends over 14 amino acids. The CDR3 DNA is TGTGCCAGCAGCGTAGCAGGGGGCGGAGAGACCCAGTACTTC. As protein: CASSVAGGGETQYF.

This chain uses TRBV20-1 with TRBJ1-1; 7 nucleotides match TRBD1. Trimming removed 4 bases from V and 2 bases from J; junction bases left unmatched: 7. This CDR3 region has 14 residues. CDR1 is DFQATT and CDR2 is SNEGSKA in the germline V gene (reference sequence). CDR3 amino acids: CSATNRGSNTEAFF. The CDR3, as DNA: TGCAGTGCTACCAACAGGGGTTCAAACACTGAAGCTTTCTTT.

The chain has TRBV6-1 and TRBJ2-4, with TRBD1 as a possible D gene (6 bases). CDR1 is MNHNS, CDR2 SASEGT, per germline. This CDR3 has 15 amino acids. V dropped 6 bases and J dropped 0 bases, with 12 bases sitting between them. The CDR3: CASSLGQLAKNIQYF. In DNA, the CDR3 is TGTGCCAGCAGCCTTGGACAGTTAGCCAAAAACATTCAGTACTTC.

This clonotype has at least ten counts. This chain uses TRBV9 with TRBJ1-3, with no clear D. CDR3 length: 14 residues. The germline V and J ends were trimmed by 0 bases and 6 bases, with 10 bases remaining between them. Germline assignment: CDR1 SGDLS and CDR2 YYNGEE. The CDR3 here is CASSVGGQENTIYF. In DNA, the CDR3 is TGTGCCAGCAGCGTAGGAGGGCAGGAAAACACCATATATTTT. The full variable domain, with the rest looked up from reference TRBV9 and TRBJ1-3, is DSGVTQTPKHLITATGQRVTLRCSPRSGDLSVYWYQQSLDQGLQFLIQYYNGEERAKGNILERFSAQQFPDLHSELNLSSLELGDSALYFCASSVGGQENTIYFGEGSWLTVV.

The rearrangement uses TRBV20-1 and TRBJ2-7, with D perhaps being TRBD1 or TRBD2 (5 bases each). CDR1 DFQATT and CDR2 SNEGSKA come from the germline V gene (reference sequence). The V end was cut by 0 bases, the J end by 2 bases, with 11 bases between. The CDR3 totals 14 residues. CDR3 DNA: TGCAGTGCTAGAGACGCCGGGACCCCCTACGAGCAGTACTTC. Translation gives CSARDAGTPYEQYF.

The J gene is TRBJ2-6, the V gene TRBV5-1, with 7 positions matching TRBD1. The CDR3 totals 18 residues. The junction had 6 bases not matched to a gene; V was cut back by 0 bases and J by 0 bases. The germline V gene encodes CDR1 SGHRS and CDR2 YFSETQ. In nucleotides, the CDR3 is TGCGCCAGCAGCTTGGGGGACAGTGCGTACTCTGGGGCCAACGTCCTGACTTTC. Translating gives CASSLGDSAYSGANVLTF.

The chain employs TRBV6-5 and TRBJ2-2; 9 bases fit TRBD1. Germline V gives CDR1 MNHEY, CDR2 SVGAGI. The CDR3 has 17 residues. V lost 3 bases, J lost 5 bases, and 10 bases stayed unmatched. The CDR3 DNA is TGTGCCAGCAGTTATATCCGAGGACAGGGGTATACCGGGGAGCTGTTTTTT. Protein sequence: CASSYIRGQGYTGELFF.

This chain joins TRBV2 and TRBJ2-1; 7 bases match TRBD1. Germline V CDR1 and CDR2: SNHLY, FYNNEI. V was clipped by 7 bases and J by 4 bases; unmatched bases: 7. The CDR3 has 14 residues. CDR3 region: CASTRQGTYNEQFF. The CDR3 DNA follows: TGTGCCAGCACGAGACAGGGTACTTACAATGAGCAGTTCTTC.

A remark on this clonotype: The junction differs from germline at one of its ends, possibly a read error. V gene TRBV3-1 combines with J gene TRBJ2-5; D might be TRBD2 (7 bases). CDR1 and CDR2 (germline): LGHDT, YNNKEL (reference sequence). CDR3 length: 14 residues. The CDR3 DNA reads TGTGCCAGCAGCCCCTCGGGGGGACAAGAGACCCCGTACTTC. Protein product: CASSPSGGQETPYF.

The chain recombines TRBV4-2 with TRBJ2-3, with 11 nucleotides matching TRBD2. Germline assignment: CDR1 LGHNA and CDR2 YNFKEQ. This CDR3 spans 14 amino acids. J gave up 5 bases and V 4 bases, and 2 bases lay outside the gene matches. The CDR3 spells CASSPGLAEDTQYF. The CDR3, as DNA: TGTGCCAGCAGCCCGGGACTAGCGGAAGATACGCAGTATTTT.

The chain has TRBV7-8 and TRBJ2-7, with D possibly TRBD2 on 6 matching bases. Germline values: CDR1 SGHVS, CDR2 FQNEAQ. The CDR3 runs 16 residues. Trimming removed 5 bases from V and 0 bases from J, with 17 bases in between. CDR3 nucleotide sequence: TGTGCCAGCAGCCGCACTCCGGACTACGCCTCCTACGAGCAGTACTTC. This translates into CASSRTPDYASYEQYF.

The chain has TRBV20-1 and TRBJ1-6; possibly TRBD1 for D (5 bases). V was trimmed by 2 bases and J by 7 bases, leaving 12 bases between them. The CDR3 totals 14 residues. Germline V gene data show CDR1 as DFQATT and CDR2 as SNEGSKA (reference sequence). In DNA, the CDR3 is TGCAGTGCTAGACGGACACGGGGGAATTCACCCCTCCACTTT. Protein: CSARRTRGNSPLHF.

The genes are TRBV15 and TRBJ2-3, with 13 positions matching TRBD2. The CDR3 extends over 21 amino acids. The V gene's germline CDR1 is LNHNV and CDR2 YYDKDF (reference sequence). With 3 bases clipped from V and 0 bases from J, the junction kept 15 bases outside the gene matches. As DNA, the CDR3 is TGTGCCACCAGCAGGACAACTCAACTAGCGGGAGGGCCAGGTAGCACAGATACGCAGTATTTT. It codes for CATSRTTQLAGGPGSTDTQYF.

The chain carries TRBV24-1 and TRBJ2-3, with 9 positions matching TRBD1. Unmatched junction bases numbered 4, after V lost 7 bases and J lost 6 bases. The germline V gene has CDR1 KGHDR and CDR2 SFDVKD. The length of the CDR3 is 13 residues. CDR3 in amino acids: CATSRQGEDTQYF. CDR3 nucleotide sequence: TGTGCCACCAGCCGACAGGGGGAGGATACGCAGTATTTT.

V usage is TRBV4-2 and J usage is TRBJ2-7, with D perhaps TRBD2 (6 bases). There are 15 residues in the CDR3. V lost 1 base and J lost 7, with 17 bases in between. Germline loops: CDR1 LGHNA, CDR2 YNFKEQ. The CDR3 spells CASSQAISGDGEQYF. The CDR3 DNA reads TGTGCCAGCAGCCAAGCCATTTCGGGAGACGGGGAGCAGTACTTC.

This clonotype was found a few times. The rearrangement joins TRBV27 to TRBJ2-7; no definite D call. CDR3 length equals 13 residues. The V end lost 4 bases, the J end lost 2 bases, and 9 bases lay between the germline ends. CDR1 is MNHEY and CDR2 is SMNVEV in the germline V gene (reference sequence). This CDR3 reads CASSYSAAYEQYF. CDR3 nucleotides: TGTGCCAGCAGTTACAGCGCTGCCTACGAGCAGTACTTC.

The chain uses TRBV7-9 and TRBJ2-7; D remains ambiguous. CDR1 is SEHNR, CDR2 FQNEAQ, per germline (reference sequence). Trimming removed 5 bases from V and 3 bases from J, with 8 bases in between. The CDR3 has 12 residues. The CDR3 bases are TGTGCCAGCAGCCCAGACCACTACGAGCAGTACTTC. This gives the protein CASSPDHYEQYF.

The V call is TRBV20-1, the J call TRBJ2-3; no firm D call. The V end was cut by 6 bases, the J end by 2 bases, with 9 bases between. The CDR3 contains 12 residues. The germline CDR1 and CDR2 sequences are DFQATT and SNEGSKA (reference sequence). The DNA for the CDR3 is TGCAGTGCCCTATACCTCACAGATACGCAGTATTTT. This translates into CSALYLTDTQYF.

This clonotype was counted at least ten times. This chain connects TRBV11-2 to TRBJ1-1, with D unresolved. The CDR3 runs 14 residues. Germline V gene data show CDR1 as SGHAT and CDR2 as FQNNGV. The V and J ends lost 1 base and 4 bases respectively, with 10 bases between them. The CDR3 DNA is TGTGCCAGCAGCTTAGGCACGCTGAGCACTGAAGCTTTCTTT. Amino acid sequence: CASSLGTLSTEAFF.